This TCR beta chain was sequenced during a study of shared clonotypes between healthy human individuals. Findings and caveats of the study: Sorted-subset sequencing was shown by rarefaction to be incomplete despite large depth. Naive subsets typically showed greater estimated richness than memory subsets.

CDR1 is SGHDT, CDR2 YYEEEE, per germline. The CDR3 contains 18 residues. Deletions cut 0 bases from V and 0 bases from J, with 15 bases between. On this clone: As yet, its antigen is unknown.

CD8 cells classed as naive were CD45RO-negative and positively selected for CCR7, excluding terminally differentiated effector memory CD45RA+ cells. The donors were all Caucasian adults (living in Nashville, Tennessee). Data came from immunoSEQ multiplex PCR; TCRdb stores just in-frame clones and leaves some out. In the table there are hundreds of thousands of clones, roughly 96% of which are singletons. The sequencing sample was made of naive CD8+ T cells sorted from blood. The V gene is TRBV5-6, the J gene TRBJ2-2, with D maybe TRBD2 (5 bases). The TCR comes from a young woman in good health. The CDR3 DNA is TGTGCCAGCAGCTTGGTTAGAGGGTACACTACGAACACCGGGGAGCTGTTTTTT. This encodes CASSLVRGYTTNTGELFF.